What follows describes a single T cell receptor beta chain. Antigen: not known. The data were produced by immunoSEQ multiplex PCR, yet TCRdb's version contains in-frame clones alone and is incomplete. The data contain a few hundred clones, about 80% of them singletons. This sample is part of a study of high-grade serous ovarian cancer treatment subgroups. Tumor samples were taken before definitive surgery or chemotherapy. Study-level findings and limits: TCR clonal relatedness correlated positively with neoantigen level.

The CDR3 loop spans 15 amino acids. With V trimmed by 0 bases and J by 4 bases, 1 base remained unmatched. Germline-derived CDR1 and CDR2 are LGHNA and YSLEER. This sequence was found in a human donor with high-grade serous ovarian cancer. The chain has TRBV4-3 and TRBJ2-1; TRBD1 aligns across 9 bases. Source material: tumor tissue. The CDR3 loop is CASSQDGQGYNEQFF. As DNA, the CDR3 is TGCGCCAGCAGCCAAGATGGACAGGGGTACAATGAGCAGTTCTTC.